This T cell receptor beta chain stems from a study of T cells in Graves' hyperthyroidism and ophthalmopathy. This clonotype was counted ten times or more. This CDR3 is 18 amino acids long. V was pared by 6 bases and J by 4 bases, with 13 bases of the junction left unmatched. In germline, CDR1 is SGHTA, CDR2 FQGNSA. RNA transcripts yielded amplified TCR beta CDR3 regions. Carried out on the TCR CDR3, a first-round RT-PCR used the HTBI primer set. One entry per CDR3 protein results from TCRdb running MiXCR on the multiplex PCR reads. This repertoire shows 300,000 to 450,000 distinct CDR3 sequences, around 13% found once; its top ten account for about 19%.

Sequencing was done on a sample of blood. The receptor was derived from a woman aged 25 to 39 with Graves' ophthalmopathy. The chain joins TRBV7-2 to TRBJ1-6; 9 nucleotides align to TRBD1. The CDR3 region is CASSPGQGRGIYNSPLHF. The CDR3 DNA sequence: TGTGCCAGCAGTCCGGGACAGGGCAGGGGGATTTATAATTCACCCCTCCACTTT. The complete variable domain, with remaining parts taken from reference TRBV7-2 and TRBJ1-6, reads GAGVSQSPSNKVTEKGKDVELRCDPISGHTALYWYRQSLGQGLEFLIYFQGNSAPDKSGLPSDRFSAERTGGSVSTLTIQRTQQEDSAVYLCASSPGQGRGIYNSPLHFGNGTRLTVT.